The sequence of this T cell receptor beta chain was determined in a study of beta chain features in type 1 diabetes. Study details: The study found patients and healthy donors alike in age, gender and cell yields.

Reverse transcription of all isolated RNA meant that expressed TCRB transcripts were sequenced. Method: immunoSEQ multiplex PCR; TCRdb's copy keeps in-frame clones and lacks some. Here the sample spans approximately 260,000 clones, around 21% being singletons. Findings and limits, study-wide: TCRB repertoires of naive, central memory and Treg cells appeared more similar among patients than among healthy donors. People with Type 1 diabetes carried modestly yet significantly shorter TCRB CDR3s in all four CD4+ subsets.

CDR1 and CDR2 from the germline V gene are SGHRS and YFSETQ. The CDR3 runs 15 residues. Deletions cut 0 bases from V and 2 bases from J, with 12 bases between. About this clone: What it recognizes is unknown.

The sequenced sample was naive CD4+ T cells from blood. The V call is TRBV5-1, the J call TRBJ2-7, with D possibly being TRBD2 (6 bases). This TCR came from a woman in her forties with type 1 diabetes. The CDR3 nucleotides are TGCGCCAGCAGCTTGGGGGGGGAGCCTCCCTACGAGCAGTACTTC. Its translation: CASSLGGEPPYEQYF.